This T cell receptor beta chain came from a study of human T cells and chemical hapten exposure. Unfractionated whole blood yielded total RNA. Germline CDR1 is SGHNT and CDR2 is YYREEE (reference sequence). This CDR3 is built from 14 residues. Trimming removed 0 bases at V and 4 bases at J, with 10 bases between. This clonotype was observed at least ten times. Antigen specificity is unknown. The study's findings and limits: The number of TCRs above 1 in 1000 frequency did not change after DPC sensitization.

TCRdb passed the 5' RACE reads through MiXCR, listing each CDR3 protein once. Of some 150,000 distinct CDR3 sequences in the sample, 3.5% to 5% were seen once. This clonotype was obtained from a female donor in good health. V usage is TRBV5-4 and J usage is TRBJ1-1; D not resolved. In DNA form, the CDR3 reads TGTGCCAGCAGCTTGGCAGAACGACTCACTGAAGCTTTCTTT. Its protein product is CASSLAERLTEAFF.